Listed below are T cell receptor beta chains from one sample, sequenced in a study of blood T cells in healthy people across ages. TCRdb reprocessed the 5' RACE reads with MiXCR, giving one entry per CDR3 protein. Among approximately 2,000,000 distinct CDR3 sequences, 30% to 40% were seen once, and the ten largest hold around 23%. Sequencing used blood. Receptors originate from a human donor in good health. The CDR3 runs from the conserved cysteine through the conserved F or W. The D gene is left open where the match is weak. Size tells how often a clone was seen (once, few, many) or the class of an expanded clone, and some rows leave it out.

J gene | D gene | clone size | V gene | CDR3 DNA | CDR3 protein
TRBJ2-7 | TRBD1 | - | TRBV20-1 | TGCAGTGCTTTATCCAGACAGGGGGAAATATACGAGCAGTACTTC | CSALSRQGEIYEQYF
TRBJ2-7 | - | - | TRBV15 | TGTGCCACCAGCACCCGGGACGGAGCCTACGAGCAGTACTTC | CATSTRDGAYEQYF
TRBJ2-3 | TRBD2 | few | TRBV2 | TGTGCCAGCAGGACTAGCGGGACTAGCACAGATACGCAGTATTTT | CASRTSGTSTDTQYF
TRBJ1-1 | TRBD1 | - | TRBV29-1 | TGCAGCGTTGAATTGTTAGACAGGGGGACTGAAGCTTTCTTT | CSVELLDRGTEAFF
TRBJ2-2 | TRBD1 | - | TRBV13 | TGTGCCAGCACCCAGTACCGACAGGGACCGAACACCGGGGAGCTGTTTTTT | CASTQYRQGPNTGELFF
TRBJ2-1 | TRBD1 | - | TRBV20-1 | TGCAGTGCCCTGCCGGACAGGCGAGGACACAATGAGCAGTTCTTC | CSALPDRRGHNEQFF
TRBJ2-7 | TRBD1 | - | TRBV11-2 | TGTGCCAGCAGCTTAGAGAGGATTGACAGGGGAGGCTACGAGCAGTACTTC | CASSLERIDRGGYEQYF
TRBJ1-2 | TRBD1 | few | TRBV20-1 | TGCAGTGCTAGGAGGGGACAGGGAGAGGATGGCTACACCTTC | CSARRGQGEDGYTF
TRBJ2-1 | - | - | TRBV29-1 | TGCAGCGTTGAAGTTAATCGCTGGGATGAGCAGTTCTTC | CSVEVNRWDEQFF
TRBJ1-2 | - | - | TRBV5-6 | TGTGCCAGCAGCCTCTTCGACATCCACTATGGCTACACCTTC | CASSLFDIHYGYTF
TRBJ2-1 | - | few | TRBV6-2/TRBV6-3 | TGTGCCAGCAGTTCCCCGTGGTACAATGAGCAGTTCTTC | CASSSPWYNEQFF
TRBJ2-3 | TRBD2 | few | TRBV12-3/TRBV12-4 | TGTGCCAGCAACATTCCGGGACTAGCGTCCCCGACACACACAGATACGCAGTATTTT | CASNIPGLASPTHTDTQYF
TRBJ2-3 | - | - | TRBV15 | TGTGCCACCCGCATAACGGGGCGAGAAGGGGAGGAGAGAACAGATACGCAGTATTTT | CATRITGREGEERTDTQYF
TRBJ2-5 | TRBD2 | - | TRBV2 | TGTGCCAGCAGTGGCTGGACTAGCGGGGGCCAATCCTATCAAGAGACCCAGTACTTC | CASSGWTSGGQSYQETQYF
TRBJ2-5 | - | - | TRBV7-9 | TGTGCCAGCAGCTTAGTAACCCCTTCCTTCGACAGTCAAGAGACCCAGTACTTC | CASSLVTPSFDSQETQYF
TRBJ1-1 | - | - | TRBV3-1 | TGTGCCAGCAGCCAAGATTTGGGGCCACACACTGAAGCTTTCTTT | CASSQDLGPHTEAFF
TRBJ2-7 | - | - | TRBV10-1 | TGCGCCAGCAGTGAGCGCGGGCCATGCTACGAGCAGTACTTC | CASSERGPCYEQYF
TRBJ1-4 | - | few | TRBV29-1 | TGCAGCGTTGGTTGGGGACGGTCCCTTCTGTTTTTT | CSVGWGRSLLFF
TRBJ2-3 | TRBD2 | few | TRBV20-1 | TGCAGTGCTAGCGGGGGGACCGCATTCACAGATACGCAGTATTTT | CSASGGTAFTDTQYF
TRBJ2-3 | - | - | TRBV7-8 | TGTGCCAGCAACTACAGGCCTAGCACAGATACGCAGTATTTT | CASNYRPSTDTQYF
TRBJ2-3 | - | few | TRBV4-3 | TGCGCCAGCAGCCAGGAATCTCTAGATACGCAGTATTTT | CASSQESLDTQYF
TRBJ2-3 | - | - | TRBV15 | TGTGCCACCAGCAGACAGTCGGGGAGCACAGATACGCAGTATTTT | CATSRQSGSTDTQYF